This note documents a single TCR beta chain sequence. The clone's antigen remains unknown. No quality values exist for individual bases; no much larger clone is one base distant. Via the germline V gene, CDR1 is SGHRS and CDR2 YFSETQ. Reading from cysteine to phenylalanine, the CDR3 counts 13 amino acids. CDR3 DNA only is kept here, 39 bases in frame from base 1. Relative to germline, V is missing 5 bases and J is missing 3 bases, with 3 bases of the junction outside any gene match. The sample originates from a study of T cell responses to AZD1222 COVID-19 vaccine (dated by TCRdb to the early 2020s). Some background on the complete study: AZD1222 recipients whose second dose came at about 4 weeks and those whose second dose came at about 12 weeks were combined into one group, since spike-specific TCR depth and breadth did not differ between the two schedules. TCR sequencing was performed for roughly 240 trial participants, of whom roughly 200 were given two doses of AZD1222 and around 26 were given two doses of MenACWY control vaccine. Enrollment into the trials was organized by age into subgroups of 18-55, 56-69 and 70-plus years, and those subgroups contained 148, 28 and 57 TCR-sequenced participants, respectively. The research as a whole found: Reportedly, close to half of the unique spike-specific TCRs recognized epitopes lying outside the regions that are mutated in the B.1.351 and B.1.1.7 variants. After two AZD1222 doses, both the breadth and the depth of spike-specific TCRs were significantly higher than at day 0 and than in MenACWY recipients. Because no samples from the day 14 peak response were available, repertoires could be characterized only after the peak T cell response. In the small 56-69-year group, the increase in depth fell short of significance, most likely because of low power. The vaccine-associated CD4 TCRs covered the entire spike protein, and the dominant responses fell in regions 160-218 and 743-854. Only five to seven AZD1222 recipients were SARS-CoV-2 seropositive at baseline, limiting conclusions about previously exposed vaccinees. Participants were mostly white British, with more females than males. The authors suggested clonal diversity may have been underestimated.

The sample's time point label, decoded: baseline before first vaccination. Samples from vaccinated people were obtained from the UK trials COV001 and COV002, which included a single-blind randomized controlled phase 2/3 trial of AZD1222 (ChAdOx1 nCoV-19) in healthy adults. For TCRbeta chain sequencing, PBMC samples were collected from trial participants at day 0 and at day 28 after the second dose. The CDR3 regions of human TCRbeta chains were subjected to immunosequencing. In the source study's methods: Repertoire TCRs were checked for matches against a reference library of SARS-CoV-2-specific TCRs that had been generated using the MIRA antigen-specificity platform. Breadth meant the fraction of unique TCRs that were SARS-CoV-2-associated, whereas depth meant the fraction of total T cells that were SARS-CoV-2-associated. Using the MIRA data, each spike-specific TCR was mapped to the spike region that the TCR reacts to and placed in a CD4 or CD8 class. Log10-transformed breadth and depth values were compared by one-way ANOVA with Sidak's multiple comparisons tests. The immuneACCESS repertoire file appears here via TCRdb, limited to in-frame rearrangements. These files lack a portion of the clones; in checked studies, under half of the deficit traces to unresolved V genes, and the cause of the others is not known. Clone size and V and J calls were adopted from that table, with D and trimming inferred from the DNA. The sample profile shows some 130,000 clones; approximately 91% of them were found once. 2.4% of the sample lies in the top ten.

The sequenced sample was peripheral blood, obtained on day 0 of AZD1222 vaccination. This TCR came from an adult in good health. In this chain, TRBV5-1 is recombined with TRBJ2-7; TRBD2 agrees with 9 junctional bases. The DNA sequence is as follows: TGCGCCAGCAGTGCGGGGGGGAACTACGAGCAGTACTTC. Translated, it gives CASSAGGNYEQYF.